The source of this TCR beta chain is a study of metastatic and nonmetastatic thyroid tumors. With MiXCR, TCRdb reprocessed the PCR reads. This sample yields more than 40,000 clones, of which about 3.2% are seen a single time; 10% belongs to the top ten. Nobody among the patients had been given any treatment before thyroid surgery. V lost 3 bases to trimming and J lost 4 bases, with 6 bases between them. CDR1 SNHLY and CDR2 FYNNEI come from the germline V gene. The length of the CDR3 is 12 residues. The TCR was taken from a female donor with papillary thyroid cancer or a benign thyroid nodule (not recorded which). Some clones in this sample may be carry-over from other donors' samples. The sample taken for sequencing was blood. The V gene is TRBV2, the J gene TRBJ1-2; D uncertain. CDR3 sequence reads: CASSDGIYGYTF. The CDR3 nucleotides are TGTGCCAGCAGTGACGGCATCTATGGCTACACCTTC. Together with reference TRBV2 and TRBJ1-2, the CDR3 gives the full variable domain: EPEVTQTPSHQVTQMGQEVILRCVPISNHLYFYWYRQILGQKVEFLVSFYNNEISEKSEIFDDQFSVERPDGSNFTLKIRSTKLEDSAMYFCASSDGIYGYTFGSGTRLTVV.